This T cell receptor (beta chain) originates from a study of shared clonotypes between healthy human individuals. Study-level information: Sampling drew on donors who were a couple of women and three men aged 18 to 49.

Germline CDR1 and CDR2: ENHRY and SYGVKD. This CDR3 spans 17 amino acids. Trimming stripped 4 bases from V and 5 bases from J, with 22 bases between. In regard to this clone: The antigen remains unidentified.

The method was immunoSEQ multiplex PCR; TCRdb's version includes in-frame clones alone and lacks a portion of them. The sample includes under 600,000 clones, roughly 95% of them seen just once. Findings and limits, study-wide: Around 5.3% of naive CD4 clonotypes were shared across several donors. Unshared clonotypes carried lower generation probabilities than those common to all four donors. Sorted-subset samples were not fully sequenced, rarefaction indicated.

This sequence originates from a woman between 25 and 40 years old in good health. The sequencing sample was made of naive CD4+ T cells sorted from blood. Subset: CD45RA+ positively selected. The V gene is TRBV10-3, the J gene TRBJ2-3; TRBD1 is a possible D gene (7 bases). Written as DNA, the CDR3 is TGTGCCATCAGTGGGCAGGGGGGTGGATTGTCGTTAGATACGCAGTATTTT. It codes for CAISGQGGGLSLDTQYF.